This T cell receptor beta chain was sequenced during a study of blood T cell repertoires in COVID-19. Sequenced by immunoSEQ multiplex PCR; TCRdb stores in-frame clones only, minus some. Of approximately 270,000 clones listed, 75% to 90% are singletons. This clone showed up just once. J was trimmed by 2 bases and V by 6 bases; bases with no gene match: 4. This CDR3 has 15 residues. Per the germline V gene, CDR1 is LGHDT and CDR2 is YNNKEL (reference sequence). The clonotype comes from a woman in her forties or fifties who had recovered from COVID-19. The sequencing sample was made of PBMCs or T cells enriched from blood (not recorded which). J is TRBJ2-3 and V is TRBV3-1 (or the pseudogene TRBV3-2); TRBD2 matches at 11 bases. The DNA of the CDR3 is TGTGCCAGCAGTTCGACTAGCGGGAACACAGATACGCAGTATTTT. The encoded protein is CASSSTSGNTDTQYF.